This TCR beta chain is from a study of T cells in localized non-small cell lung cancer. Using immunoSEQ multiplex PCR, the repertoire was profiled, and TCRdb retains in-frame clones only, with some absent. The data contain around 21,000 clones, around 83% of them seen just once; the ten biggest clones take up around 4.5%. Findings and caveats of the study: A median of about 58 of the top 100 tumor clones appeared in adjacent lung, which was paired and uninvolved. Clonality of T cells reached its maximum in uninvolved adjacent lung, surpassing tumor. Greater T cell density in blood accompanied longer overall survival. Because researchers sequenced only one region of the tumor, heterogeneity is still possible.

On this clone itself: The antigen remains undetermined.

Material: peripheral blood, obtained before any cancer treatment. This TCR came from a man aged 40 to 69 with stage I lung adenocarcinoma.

The CDR3 is CASSEVGPQYF. The DNA for the CDR3 is TGTGCCAGCAGTGAAGTGGGTCCGCAGTACTTC. The gene calls are TRBV2 and TRBJ2-7; D is ambiguous. This CDR3 comprises 11 residues. The germline V gene encodes CDR1 SNHLY and CDR2 FYNNEI. The V end lost 1 base, the J end lost 9 bases, and 7 bases lay between the germline ends.